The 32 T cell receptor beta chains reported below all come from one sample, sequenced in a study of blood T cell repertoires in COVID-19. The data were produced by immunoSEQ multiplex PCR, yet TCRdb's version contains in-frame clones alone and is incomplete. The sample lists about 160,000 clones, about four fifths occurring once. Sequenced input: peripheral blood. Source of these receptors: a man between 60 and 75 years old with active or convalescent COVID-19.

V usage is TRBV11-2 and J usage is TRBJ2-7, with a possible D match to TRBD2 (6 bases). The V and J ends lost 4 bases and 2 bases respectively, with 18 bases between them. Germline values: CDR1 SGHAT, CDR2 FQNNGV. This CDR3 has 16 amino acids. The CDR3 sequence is CASSYDGGRSTYEQYF. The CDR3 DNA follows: TGTGCCAGCAGCTACGATGGAGGGCGGAGTACCTACGAGCAGTACTTC.

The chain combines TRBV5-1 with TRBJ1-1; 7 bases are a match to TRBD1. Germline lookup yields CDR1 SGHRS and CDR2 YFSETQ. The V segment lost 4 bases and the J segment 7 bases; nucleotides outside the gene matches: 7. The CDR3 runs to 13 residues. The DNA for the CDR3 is TGCGCCAGCAGCGTCCAGGGGGAATTTGAAGCTTTCTTT. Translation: CASSVQGEFEAFF.

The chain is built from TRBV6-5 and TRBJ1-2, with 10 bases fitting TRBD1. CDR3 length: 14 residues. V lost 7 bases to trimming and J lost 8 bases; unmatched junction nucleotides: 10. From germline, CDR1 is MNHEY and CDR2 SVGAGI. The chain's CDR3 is CASNSGQGLGGYTF. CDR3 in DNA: TGTGCCAGCAACTCGGGACAGGGGTTAGGGGGCTACACCTTC.

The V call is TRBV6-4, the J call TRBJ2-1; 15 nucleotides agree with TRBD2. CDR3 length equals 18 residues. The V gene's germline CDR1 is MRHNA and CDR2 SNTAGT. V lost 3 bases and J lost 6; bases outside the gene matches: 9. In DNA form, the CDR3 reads TGTGCCAGCAGTGATTCCGGACTAGCGGGGGGGCGTATCAATGAGCAGTTCTTC. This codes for CASSDSGLAGGRINEQFF.

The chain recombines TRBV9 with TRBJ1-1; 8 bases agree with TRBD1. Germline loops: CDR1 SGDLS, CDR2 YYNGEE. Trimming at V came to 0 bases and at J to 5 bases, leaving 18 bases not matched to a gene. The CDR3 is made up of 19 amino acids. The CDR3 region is CASSVAGWSTGARITEAFF. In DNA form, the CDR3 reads TGTGCCAGCAGCGTAGCGGGTTGGTCGACAGGGGCCAGGATAACTGAAGCTTTCTTT.

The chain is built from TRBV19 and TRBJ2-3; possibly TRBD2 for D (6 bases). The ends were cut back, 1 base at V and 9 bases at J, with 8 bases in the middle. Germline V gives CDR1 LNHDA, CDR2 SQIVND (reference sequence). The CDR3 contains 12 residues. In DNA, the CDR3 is TGTGCCAGTAGTATAGGGCGGGAAACGCAGTATTTT. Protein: CASSIGRETQYF.

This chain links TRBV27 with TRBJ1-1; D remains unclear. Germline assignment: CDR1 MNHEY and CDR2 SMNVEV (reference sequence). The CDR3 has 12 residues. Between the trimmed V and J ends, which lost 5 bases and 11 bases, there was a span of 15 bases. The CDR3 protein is CASSPVPGKAFF. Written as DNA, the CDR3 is TGTGCCAGCAGTCCGGTGCCGGGGAAGGCTTTCTTT.

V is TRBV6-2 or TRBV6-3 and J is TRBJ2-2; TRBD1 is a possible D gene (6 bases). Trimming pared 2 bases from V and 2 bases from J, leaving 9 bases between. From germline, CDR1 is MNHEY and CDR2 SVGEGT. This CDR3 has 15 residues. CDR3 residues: CASSYVQGNTGELFF. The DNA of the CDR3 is TGTGCCAGCAGTTACGTACAGGGAAACACCGGGGAGCTGTTTTTT.

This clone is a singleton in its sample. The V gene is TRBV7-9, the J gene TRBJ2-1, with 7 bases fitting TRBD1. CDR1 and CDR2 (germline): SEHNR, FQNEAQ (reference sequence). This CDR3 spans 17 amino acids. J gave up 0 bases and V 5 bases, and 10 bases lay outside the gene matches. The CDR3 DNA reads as TGTGCCAGCAGCCCCCGGACAGGTGAGAGCTCCTACAATGAGCAGTTCTTC. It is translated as CASSPRTGESSYNEQFF.

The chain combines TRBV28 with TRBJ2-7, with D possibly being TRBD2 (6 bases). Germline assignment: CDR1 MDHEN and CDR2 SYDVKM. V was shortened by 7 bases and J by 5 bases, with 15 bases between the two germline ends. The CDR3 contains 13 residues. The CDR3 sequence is CASTLWRADEQYF. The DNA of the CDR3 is TGTGCCAGCACCTTGTGGAGGGCCGACGAGCAGTACTTC.

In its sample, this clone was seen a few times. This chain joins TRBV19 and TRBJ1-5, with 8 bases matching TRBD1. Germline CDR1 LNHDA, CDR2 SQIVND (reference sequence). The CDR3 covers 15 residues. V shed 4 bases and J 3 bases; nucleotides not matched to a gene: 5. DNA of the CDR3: TGTGCCAGTAGTACCACAGGGGGGTACAATCAGCCCCAGCATTTT. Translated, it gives CASSTTGGYNQPQHF.

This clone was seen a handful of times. CDR3 sequence (DNA): TGTGCCAGCAGCTTCGAACAGGGGGTAGAGACCCAGTACTTC. Its protein is CASSFEQGVETQYF. This chain joins TRBV5-4 and TRBJ2-5, with 8 bases lining up with TRBD1. CDR1 and CDR2 (germline): SGHNT, YYREEE (reference sequence). Trimming cost V 2 bases and J 4 bases; bases outside gene matches: 4. There are 14 residues in the CDR3.

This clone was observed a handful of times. CDR3 in DNA: TGTGCCAGCAGTTTAGGCGGTCGTGGGGAGCTGTTTTTT. It specifies CASSLGGRGELFF. V and J are TRBV28 and TRBJ2-2, with unresolved D. V gave up 2 bases and J gave up 8 bases, with 9 bases separating them. Germline loops: CDR1 MDHEN, CDR2 SYDVKM. The CDR3 loop spans 13 amino acids.

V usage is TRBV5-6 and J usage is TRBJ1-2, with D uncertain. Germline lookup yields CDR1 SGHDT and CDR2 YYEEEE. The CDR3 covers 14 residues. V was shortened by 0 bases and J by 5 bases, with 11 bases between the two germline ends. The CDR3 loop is CASSLVQADYGYTF. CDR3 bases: TGTGCCAGCAGCTTGGTTCAGGCAGATTATGGCTACACCTTC. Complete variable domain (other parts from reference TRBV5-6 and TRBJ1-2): DAGVTQSPTHLIKTRGQQVTLRCSPKSGHDTVSWYQQALGQGPQFIFQYYEEEERQRGNFPDRFSGHQFPNYSSELNVNALLLGDSALYLCASSLVQADYGYTFGSGTRLTVV.

The CDR3 sequence is CAISGGPEQYF. In nucleotides, the CDR3 is TGTGCCATCAGTGGGGGGCCCGAGCAGTACTTC. The V and J genes are TRBV10-3 and TRBJ2-7; a weak D match, TRBD1 (6 bases). Per the germline V gene, CDR1 is ENHRY and CDR2 is SYGVKD. The germline V and J ends were trimmed by 4 bases and 6 bases, with 7 bases remaining between them. CDR3 length: 11 amino acids.

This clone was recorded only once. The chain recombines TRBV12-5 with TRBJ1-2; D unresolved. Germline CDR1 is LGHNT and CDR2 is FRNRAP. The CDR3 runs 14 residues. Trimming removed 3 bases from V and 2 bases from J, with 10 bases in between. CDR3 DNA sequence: TGTGCTAGTGGTTTCGGTGCGCAAAACTATGGCTACACCTTC. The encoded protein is CASGFGAQNYGYTF.

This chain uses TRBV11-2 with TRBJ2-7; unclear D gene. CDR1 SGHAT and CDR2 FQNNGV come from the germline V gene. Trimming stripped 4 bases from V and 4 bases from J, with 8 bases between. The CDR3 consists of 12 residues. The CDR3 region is CASSSNTYEQYF. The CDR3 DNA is TGTGCCAGCAGCTCAAACACGTACGAGCAGTACTTC.

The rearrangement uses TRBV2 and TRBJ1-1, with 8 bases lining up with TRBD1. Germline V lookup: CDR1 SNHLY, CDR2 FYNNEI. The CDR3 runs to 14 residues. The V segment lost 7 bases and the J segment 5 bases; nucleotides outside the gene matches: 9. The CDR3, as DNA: TGTGCCAGCACCGGACAGGGTAGGGTGACTGAAGCTTTCTTT. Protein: CASTGQGRVTEAFF.

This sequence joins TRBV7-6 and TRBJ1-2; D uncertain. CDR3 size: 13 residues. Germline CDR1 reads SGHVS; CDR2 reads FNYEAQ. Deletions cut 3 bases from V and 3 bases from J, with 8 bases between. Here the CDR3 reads CASSFTADYGYTF. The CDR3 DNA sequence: TGTGCCAGCAGCTTTACAGCTGACTATGGCTACACCTTC.

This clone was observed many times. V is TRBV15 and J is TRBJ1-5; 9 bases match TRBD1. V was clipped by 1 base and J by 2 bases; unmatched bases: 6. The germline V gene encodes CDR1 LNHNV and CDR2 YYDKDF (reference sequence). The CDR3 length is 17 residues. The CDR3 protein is CATSRGTGALGNQPQHF. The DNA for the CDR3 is TGTGCCACCAGCAGAGGGACAGGGGCCTTGGGCAATCAGCCCCAGCATTTT.

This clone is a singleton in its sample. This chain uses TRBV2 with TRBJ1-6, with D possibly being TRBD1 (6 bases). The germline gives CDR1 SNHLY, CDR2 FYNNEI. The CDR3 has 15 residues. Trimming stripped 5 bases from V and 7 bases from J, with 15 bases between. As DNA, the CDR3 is TGTGCCAGCAGTCTAGAAGGGGGAGTCAATTCACCCCTCCACTTT. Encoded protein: CASSLEGGVNSPLHF.

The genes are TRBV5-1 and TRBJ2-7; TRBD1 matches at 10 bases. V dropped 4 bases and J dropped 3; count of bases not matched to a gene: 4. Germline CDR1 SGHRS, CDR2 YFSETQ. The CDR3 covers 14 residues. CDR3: CASSLRTGGYEQYF. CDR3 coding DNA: TGCGCCAGCAGCCTTCGGACAGGGGGCTACGAGCAGTACTTC.

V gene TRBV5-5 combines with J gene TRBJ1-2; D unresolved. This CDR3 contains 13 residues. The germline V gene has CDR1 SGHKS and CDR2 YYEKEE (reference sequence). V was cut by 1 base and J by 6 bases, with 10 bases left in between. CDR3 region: CASSLFGDDGYTF. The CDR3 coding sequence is TGTGCCAGCAGCTTGTTCGGAGATGATGGCTACACCTTC.

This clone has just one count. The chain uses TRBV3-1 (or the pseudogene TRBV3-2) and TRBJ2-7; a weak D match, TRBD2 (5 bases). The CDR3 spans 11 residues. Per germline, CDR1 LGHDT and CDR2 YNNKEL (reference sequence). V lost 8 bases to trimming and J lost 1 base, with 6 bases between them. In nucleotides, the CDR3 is TGTGCCAGCGGGGAGTCCTACGAGCAGTACTTC. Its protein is CASGESYEQYF.

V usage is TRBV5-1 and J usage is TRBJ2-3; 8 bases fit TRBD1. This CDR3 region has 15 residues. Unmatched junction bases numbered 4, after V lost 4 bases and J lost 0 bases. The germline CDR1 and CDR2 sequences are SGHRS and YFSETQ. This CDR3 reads CASSQTGDSTDTQYF. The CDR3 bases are TGCGCCAGCAGCCAGACAGGGGACAGCACAGATACGCAGTATTTT.

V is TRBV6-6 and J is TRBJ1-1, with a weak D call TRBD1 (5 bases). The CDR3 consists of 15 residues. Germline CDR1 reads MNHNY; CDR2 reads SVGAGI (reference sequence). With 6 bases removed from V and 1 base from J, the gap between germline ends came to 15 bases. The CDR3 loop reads CASSLRGLGNTEAFF. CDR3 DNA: TGTGCCAGCAGCCTACGGGGGTTAGGGAACACTGAAGCTTTCTTT.

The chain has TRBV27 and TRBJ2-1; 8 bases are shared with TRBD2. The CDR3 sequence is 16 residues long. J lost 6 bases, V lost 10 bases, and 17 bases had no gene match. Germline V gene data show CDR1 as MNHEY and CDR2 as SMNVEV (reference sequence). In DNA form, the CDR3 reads TGTGCCACCGCCGTGGCTAGCGGGCATTCGGCCAATGAGCAGTTCTTC. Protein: CATAVASGHSANEQFF.

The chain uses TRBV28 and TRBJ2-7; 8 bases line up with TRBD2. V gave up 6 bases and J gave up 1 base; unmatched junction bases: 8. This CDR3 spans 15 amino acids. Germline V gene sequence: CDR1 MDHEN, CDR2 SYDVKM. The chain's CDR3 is CASSPRGGSSYEQYF. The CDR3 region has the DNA TGTGCCAGCAGCCCCCGGGGGGGATCTTCCTACGAGCAGTACTTC.

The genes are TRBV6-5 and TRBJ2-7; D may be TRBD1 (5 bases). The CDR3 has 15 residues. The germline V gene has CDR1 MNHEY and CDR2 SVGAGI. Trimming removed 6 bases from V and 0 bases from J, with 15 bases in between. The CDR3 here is CASRITTASSYEQYF. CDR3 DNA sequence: TGTGCCAGCAGAATAACGACAGCGAGCTCCTACGAGCAGTACTTC.

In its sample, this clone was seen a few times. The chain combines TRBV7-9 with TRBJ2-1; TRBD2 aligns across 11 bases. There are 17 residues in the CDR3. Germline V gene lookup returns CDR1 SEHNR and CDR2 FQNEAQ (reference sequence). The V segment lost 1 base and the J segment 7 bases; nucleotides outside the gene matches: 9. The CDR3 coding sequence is TGTGCCAGCAGCTTAGTGACTAGCGGGGAGGCGAAGAATGAGCAGTTCTTC. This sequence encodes CASSLVTSGEAKNEQFF.

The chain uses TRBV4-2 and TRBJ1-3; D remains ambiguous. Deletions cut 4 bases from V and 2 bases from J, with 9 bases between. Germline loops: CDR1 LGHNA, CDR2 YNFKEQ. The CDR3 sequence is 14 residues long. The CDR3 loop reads CASSREDTGNTIYF. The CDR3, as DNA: TGTGCCAGCAGCCGAGAAGACACTGGAAACACCATATATTTT.

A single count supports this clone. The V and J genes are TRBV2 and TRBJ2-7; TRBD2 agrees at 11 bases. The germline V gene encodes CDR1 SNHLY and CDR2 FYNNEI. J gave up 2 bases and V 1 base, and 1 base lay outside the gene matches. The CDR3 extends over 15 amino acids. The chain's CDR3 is CASSEGSGRAYEQYF. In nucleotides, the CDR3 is TGTGCCAGCAGTGAAGGTAGCGGGAGGGCCTACGAGCAGTACTTC.